One TCR beta chain is described in this entry. Assay used: immunoSEQ multiplex PCR; TCRdb lists only in-frame clones, some missing. The sample has nearly 25,000 clones, about 69% seen once; the top ten hold roughly half. V shed 1 base, J shed 3 bases, and the junction held 6 bases outside the gene matches. From germline, CDR1 is SGHTA and CDR2 FQGTGA. This CDR3 has 16 residues. The data were obtained in a study of cytotoxic CD8 clonotypes in ibrutinib-treated CLL. The receptor was derived from a human donor with chronic lymphocytic leukemia. The V call is TRBV7-3, the J call TRBJ2-3; 8 positions match TRBD2. Sequencing was performed on PBMCs, taken after 12 months of ibrutinib treatment. CDR3 coding DNA: TGTGCCAGCAGCTTAAACGCGGGAGGTTCTACAGATACGCAGTATTTT. Amino acid sequence: CASSLNAGGSTDTQYF.